This TCR beta chain was recorded in a study of shared clonotypes between healthy human individuals. Donors had no recently reported acute infections or vaccinations and were HIV-negative. There were only Caucasian adults among the donors, and all lived in Nashville, Tennessee. DNA at 200 ng, 25,000 to 35,000 T cell genomes, went into sorted-subset replicate PCRs. Assay: immunoSEQ multiplex PCR; the TCRdb copy retains only in-frame clones and omits some. This sample has a few million clones, with more than 80% found just once. Details on this clone: Its antigen is currently unknown. Other DNA sequences in the same sample also yield this CDR3.

General observations from the study: The four-donor shared clonotypes exceeded non-shared clonotypes in generation probability, with non-shared ones scoring lower.

The receptor comes from a man between 18 and 35 years old in good health. Some clones in this sample may be carry-over from other donors' samples. Sample: naive CD4+ T cells from PBMCs. This sample's subset: CD45RA+ positively selected.

In nucleotides, the CDR3 is TGTGCCAGCAGCCCCAGGGCCTCCTACGAGCAGTACTTC. Translating gives CASSPRASYEQYF. The rearrangement joins TRBV7-9 to TRBJ2-7, with D maybe TRBD1 (5 bases). Per the germline V gene, CDR1 is SEHNR and CDR2 is FQNEAQ (reference sequence). The CDR3 has 13 residues. Trimming pared 5 bases from V and 0 bases from J, leaving 8 bases between. Variable domain in full (rest from reference TRBV7-9 and TRBJ2-7): DTGVSQNPRHKITKRGQNVTFRCDPISEHNRLYWYRQTLGQGPEFLTYFQNEAQLEKSRLLSDRFSAERPKGSFSTLEIQRTEQGDSAMYLCASSPRASYEQYFGPGTRLTVT.